The present TCR beta chain was sequenced within a study of shared clonotypes between healthy human individuals. Study summary: Three men and a couple of women, aged 18 to 49, were donors. Each donor's CD8 memory used one plate, CD8 naive two, each CD4 subset three. Regarding the study as a whole: Rarefaction analysis demonstrated incomplete sorted-subset sequencing notwithstanding large depth.

V trimming: 2 bases; J trimming: 3 bases; junction bases outside the gene matches: 6. Germline CDR1 SGHNT, CDR2 YYREEE (reference sequence). CDR3 length: 15 residues. A remark on this clone: Antigen unknown.

In the naive CD8 group, cells lacked CD45RO and were positively selected for CCR7, so terminally differentiated effector memory CD45RA+ cells were left out. All of the donors resided in Nashville, Tennessee, and each was a Caucasian adult. Some clones are missing from TCRdb's copy, which holds only in-frame ones; the method was immunoSEQ multiplex PCR. The profile shows under 2,000,000 clones, roughly 94% of them singletons. This receptor was obtained from a man aged 18 to 35 in good health. The chain couples TRBV5-4 to TRBJ1-1, with TRBD1 matching 8 bases. The sequenced sample was naive CD8+ T cells sorted from blood. CDR3 nucleotides: TGTGCCAGCAGCTTCCAGGGGGCCGCGGACACTGAAGCTTTCTTT. It is translated as CASSFQGAADTEAFF. Drawing the rest from reference TRBV5-4 and TRBJ1-1, the complete variable domain is ETGVTQSPTHLIKTRGQQVTLRCSSQSGHNTVSWYQQALGQGPQFIFQYYREEENGRGNFPPRFSGLQFPNYSSELNVNALELDDSALYLCASSFQGAADTEAFFGQGTRLTVV.